Given below is one T cell receptor beta chain in context. This sample was included in a study of blood T cell repertoires in COVID-19. Trimming cost V 4 bases and J 4 bases; bases outside gene matches: 6. In germline, CDR1 is SGHRS, CDR2 YFSETQ. The CDR3 loop spans 16 amino acids. Data came from immunoSEQ multiplex PCR; TCRdb stores just in-frame clones and leaves some out. The table shows approximately 61,000 clones, with about 80% occurring only once. Sequencing was done on a sample of peripheral blood. The chain uses TRBV5-1 and TRBJ2-5; 14 bases line up with TRBD2. The sequence came from a man aged 50 to 59 with COVID-19, enrolled during active disease. In DNA form, the CDR3 reads TGCGCCAGCAGCATAGGACTAGCGGGAGGAGTAGAGACCCAGTACTTC. Translation gives CASSIGLAGGVETQYF.